The 25 T cell receptor beta chains given below trace back to one sample, sequenced in a study of molecular identifiers for immune sequencing clone quantification. TCRdb itself ran the PCR reads through MiXCR, one entry per CDR3 protein. Of about half a million distinct CDR3 sequences in the sample, 20% to 25% were seen once. Source material: naive CD8+ T cells from blood, with Jurkat cell RNA spiked in. Subset reported: FACS-sorted CD8+CD4-CCR7+CD45RA+ naive T cells. Receptors originate from a human donor in good health. Some libraries in this study had Jurkat cell RNA spiked in.

This chain joins TRBV5-3 and TRBJ2-7, with 8 bases identical to TRBD2. TRBV5-3 falls under the ORF class, with uncertain function. This CDR3 has 15 amino acids. Trimming took 8 bases from V and 5 from J; bases not matched to a gene: 15. The CDR3: CASSLLAGPQDEQYF. The CDR3 coding sequence is TGTGCCAGCAGCCTTTTAGCGGGGCCCCAGGACGAGCAGTACTTC.

The rearrangement joins TRBV6-2 or TRBV6-3 to TRBJ1-1; D is ambiguous. Germline loops: CDR1 MNHEY, CDR2 SVGEGT. With 7 bases removed from V and 4 bases from J, the gap between germline ends came to 13 bases. The CDR3 sequence is 13 residues long. The CDR3 DNA reads as TGTGCCAGCACCCCGAGGGTGGTCACTGAAGCTTTCTTT. This translates into CASTPRVVTEAFF.

Details on this clonotype: A much larger clone is a single base away; this may be a read error. V usage is TRBV21-1 and J usage is TRBJ1-5; TRBD1 is the table's D call, not checked against the DNA. TRBV21-1 is assigned pseudogene status. The CDR3 is made up of 18 amino acids. CDR3 sequence (DNA): TGTGCCAGCAGCAAAGGAATGGGCAGGGGGTTTAATATTCAGCCCCAGCATTTT. Encoded protein: CASSKGMGRGFNIQPQHF.

This clonotype was found a few times. The rearrangement uses TRBV11-3 and TRBJ2-7; D is tentatively TRBD1 or TRBD2 (5 bases each). This CDR3 has 15 residues. V dropped 5 bases and J dropped 3 bases, with 17 bases sitting between them. Germline CDR1 SGHNT, CDR2 YENEEA. CDR3 region: CASSPDGDVGYEQYF. DNA of the CDR3: TGTGCCAGCAGCCCAGATGGGGACGTAGGCTACGAGCAGTACTTC.

This clonotype has just one count. A read error may be the cause here, since a much bigger clone is one base away. This chain joins TRBV5-6 and TRBJ2-7; 11 bases match TRBD2. The CDR3 has 16 residues. Per germline, CDR1 SGHDT and CDR2 YYEEEE. The CDR3 DNA reads TGTGCCAACAGCACATGGACTAGCGGGTACTCCTACGAGCAGTACTTC. This gives the protein CANSTWTSGYSYEQYF.

The chain carries TRBV20-1 and TRBJ2-7, with TRBD2 identical over 13 bases. CDR1 is DFQATT and CDR2 is SNEGSKA in the germline V gene (reference sequence). The CDR3 runs 16 residues. V lost 3 bases and J lost 4; bases outside the gene matches: 9. CDR3 DNA: TGCAGTGCTAGGAAAGGACCGGGACTAGCGGGATACGAGCAGTACTTC. Protein sequence: CSARKGPGLAGYEQYF.

This clonotype was counted at least ten times. This rearrangement joins TRBV29-1 to TRBJ1-1; D gene uncertain. CDR3 length: 11 residues. The V end lost 5 bases, the J end lost 3 bases, and 7 bases lay between the germline ends. CDR1 and CDR2 (germline): SQVTM, ANQGSEA. The CDR3 loop is CSVMGYTEAFF. DNA for the CDR3: TGCAGCGTTATGGGGTACACTGAAGCTTTCTTT.

The genes are TRBV6-5 and TRBJ1-1; D might be TRBD1 (6 bases). This CDR3 comprises 15 residues. Germline V gene data show CDR1 as MNHEY and CDR2 as SVGAGI. Trimming removed 7 bases at V and 3 bases at J, with 18 bases between. CDR3 in DNA: TGTGCCAGCAATCCGGGGGGCGCGAGGGACACTGAAGCTTTCTTT. This translates into CASNPGGARDTEAFF.

The chain couples TRBV29-1 to TRBJ2-5; D ambiguous. The germline V gene encodes CDR1 SQVTM and CDR2 ANQGSEA. The length of the CDR3 is 10 residues. Between the trimmed V and J ends, which lost 3 bases and 5 bases, there was a span of 4 bases. CDR3 sequence (DNA): TGCAGCGTTGATGGTGAGACCCAGTACTTC. Encoded protein: CSVDGETQYF.

The rearrangement links TRBV18 to TRBJ1-2, with D perhaps TRBD1 (6 bases). Between the trimmed V and J ends, which lost 0 bases and 3 bases, there was a span of 14 bases. The length of the CDR3 is 16 residues. Germline V lookup: CDR1 KGHSH, CDR2 LQKENI. CDR3 region: CASSPPARGGDYGYTF. In nucleotides, the CDR3 is TGTGCCAGCTCACCACCTGCCAGGGGAGGAGACTATGGCTACACCTTC.

This clonotype was recorded a few times. The chain combines TRBV27 with TRBJ2-3; 10 nucleotides line up with TRBD2. The V segment lost 6 bases and the J segment 14 bases; nucleotides outside the gene matches: 5. The length of the CDR3 is 11 residues. Germline CDR1 and CDR2: MNHEY and SMNVEV (reference sequence). The CDR3 DNA reads TGTGCCAGCAGCAGCGGGAGGGCCTCGTATTTT. Translated, it gives CASSSGRASYF.

This clonotype was seen a few times. The chain recombines TRBV20-1 with TRBJ1-1; 10 positions agree with TRBD1. The CDR3 consists of 14 residues. After removal of 4 bases from V and 1 base from J, the junction contained 3 bases not matched to a gene. Germline CDR1 is DFQATT and CDR2 is SNEGSKA (reference sequence). As DNA, the CDR3 is TGCAGTGCTACCCGGACAGGGGGGAACACTGAAGCTTTCTTT. The encoded protein is CSATRTGGNTEAFF.

To note about this clonotype: With a much larger clone just one base away, this may be a read error. The V and J genes are TRBV28 and TRBJ2-3; no firm D call. The CDR3 sequence is 14 residues long. V was trimmed by 3 bases and J by 7 bases, leaving 14 bases between them. The germline V gene has CDR1 MDHEN and CDR2 SYDVKM. For the CDR3, the DNA is TGTGCCAGCAGTTTTGACCCTTTCTCGAATACGCAGTATTTT. This codes for CASSFDPFSNTQYF. The variable domain in full, completed from reference TRBV28 and TRBJ2-3, reads DVKVTQSSRYLVKRTGEKVFLECVQDMDHENMFWYRQDPGLGLRLIYFSYDVKMKEKGDIPEGYSVSREKKERFSLILESASTNQTSMYLCASSFDPFSNTQYFGPGTRLTVL.

This chain uses TRBV12-3 or TRBV12-4 with TRBJ2-1, with TRBD2 matching over 8 bases. Trimming took 5 bases from V and 0 from J; bases not matched to a gene: 6. There are 16 residues in the CDR3. The CDR3 spells CASSLRGGSSYNEQFF. CDR3 bases: TGTGCCAGCAGTCTCCGGGGGGGGTCCTCCTACAATGAGCAGTTCTTC.

Only a few counts were recorded for this clonotype. The rearrangement uses TRBV7-8 and TRBJ2-5, with a weak D call TRBD2 (6 bases). The length of the CDR3 is 16 residues. The germline V gene has CDR1 SGHVS and CDR2 FQNEAQ. V lost 3 bases, J lost 5 bases, and 19 bases lay in between. This chain's CDR3 is CASSFVAGGTVETQYF. DNA for the CDR3: TGTGCCAGCAGCTTCGTAGCCGGGGGAACGGTCGAGACCCAGTACTTC.

The table lists this clonotype with many counts. This chain links TRBV6-5 with TRBJ2-3; D is unresolved. With 7 bases removed from V and 0 bases from J, the gap between germline ends came to 17 bases. Germline V CDR1 and CDR2: MNHEY, SVGAGI. This CDR3 contains 16 residues. The CDR3 reads CASKLIAEPSTDTQYF. As DNA, the CDR3 is TGTGCCAGCAAACTGATTGCCGAACCGAGCACAGATACGCAGTATTTT.

The J gene is TRBJ1-1, the V gene TRBV19; D ambiguous. Germline lookup yields CDR1 LNHDA and CDR2 SQIVND (reference sequence). Between the trimmed V and J ends, which lost 3 bases and 8 bases, there was a span of 16 bases. This CDR3 has 14 amino acids. CDR3 region: CASSIAWTALEAFF. The CDR3 DNA sequence: TGTGCCAGTAGTATTGCTTGGACCGCTCTAGAAGCTTTCTTT.

This clonotype was counted at least ten times. The V gene is TRBV29-1, the J gene TRBJ2-7; D is unresolved. CDR1 is SQVTM, CDR2 ANQGSEA, per germline. Deletions cut 2 bases from V and 6 bases from J, with 11 bases between. This CDR3 is built from 12 residues. As DNA, the CDR3 is TGCAGCGTTGAACGGCAGGCCAGCGAGCAGTACTTC. Residues: CSVERQASEQYF.

This clonotype came up many times. The chain has TRBV28 and TRBJ2-4; TRBD1 aligns across 9 bases. CDR1 and CDR2 (germline): MDHEN, SYDVKM. V gave up 6 bases and J gave up 1 base; unmatched junction bases: 16. CDR3 length: 19 residues. This CDR3 reads CASSKMGQGIPYAKNIQYF. The DNA for the CDR3 is TGTGCCAGCAGCAAAATGGGACAGGGAATCCCCTATGCCAAAAACATTCAGTACTTC.

Many counts were recorded for this clonotype. The chain employs TRBV4-1 and TRBJ2-6, with D unresolved. Germline V gives CDR1 MGHRA, CDR2 YSYEKL. Trimming left V 1 base short and J 0 bases short, with 4 bases between. This CDR3 is built from 15 residues. The CDR3 bases are TGCGCCAGCAGCCAAGTAAGCTCTGGGGCCAACGTCCTGACTTTC. It specifies CASSQVSSGANVLTF.

The rearrangement links TRBV7-9 to TRBJ1-5; tentative D call: TRBD1 (6 bases). V was trimmed by 3 bases and J by 6 bases, leaving 15 bases between them. Germline CDR1 SEHNR, CDR2 FQNEAQ (reference sequence). CDR3 length: 15 residues. The CDR3: CASSLGTPGPQPQHF. In DNA, the CDR3 is TGTGCCAGCAGCTTGGGGACACCGGGCCCTCAGCCCCAGCATTTT.

There are many counts of this clonotype. The V gene is TRBV24-1, the J gene TRBJ2-7, with D possibly being TRBD2 (6 bases). The germline V and J ends were trimmed by 4 bases and 7 bases, with 10 bases remaining between them. The V gene's germline CDR1 is KGHDR and CDR2 SFDVKD. The CDR3 has 12 amino acids. CDR3 DNA sequence: TGTGCCACCAGTGAAACCGGGACTGAGCAGTACTTC. Translating gives CATSETGTEQYF.

This clonotype was detected many times. In DNA, the CDR3 is TGTGCCACCGCCGGGGTGTCAGAGACCCAGTACTTC. Translation: CATAGVSETQYF. The chain combines TRBV7-9 with TRBJ2-5; D is perhaps TRBD2 (5 bases). CDR1 is SEHNR, CDR2 FQNEAQ, per germline (reference sequence). Trimming removed 10 bases at V and 4 bases at J, with 13 bases between. The length of the CDR3 is 12 residues.

Concerning this clonotype itself: This sequence may be a read error, since a much larger clone differs from it by one base. The V gene is TRBV28, the J gene TRBJ2-3; no clear D. The J call may be faulty, since TRBJ1-5 better matches the DNA end. Germline V lookup: CDR1 MDHEN, CDR2 SYDVKM. This CDR3 has 16 residues. The CDR3 DNA reads as TGTGCCAGCAGTTCCCAAGACATAGGGAGAACAGATACGCAGCATTTT. Protein sequence: CASSSQDIGRTDTQHF.

This clonotype was detected ten times or more. V usage is TRBV20-1 and J usage is TRBJ2-3; 9 nucleotides match TRBD1. Germline values: CDR1 DFQATT, CDR2 SNEGSKA (reference sequence). The CDR3 extends over 16 amino acids. V dropped 5 bases and J dropped 4; count of bases not matched to a gene: 13. In nucleotides, the CDR3 is TGCAGTGCTTCCCCCCGGGACAGGGTTCGGCCAGATACGCAGTATTTT. Translated: CSASPRDRVRPDTQYF.